This TCR beta chain comes out of a study of T cell responses to AZD1222 COVID-19 vaccine (dated by TCRdb to the early 2020s). Study-wide context: AZD1222 recipients given second doses at about 4 weeks or at about 12 weeks were pooled, since spike-specific TCR depth and breadth were not found to differ between the two schedules. TCR sequencing was performed for roughly 250 trial participants, of whom 207 were given two doses of AZD1222 and around 25 were given two doses of MenACWY control vaccine. Trial participants were enrolled into age subgroups of 18-55, 56-69 and 70-plus years, which contained around 150, 28 and 57 TCR-sequenced participants, respectively. What the work shows at the level of the full study, not this receptor alone: No day 14 peak-response samples were available, so repertoires were characterized only after the peak T cell response. In the small 56-69-year group, the increase in depth fell short of significance, most likely because of low power. Spike-specific TCR breadth and depth rose significantly after two AZD1222 doses compared with day 0 and with MenACWY recipients. Reportedly, close to half of the unique spike-specific TCRs recognized epitopes lying outside the regions that are mutated in the B.1.351 and B.1.1.7 variants. Vaccine-associated CD4 TCRs spanned the whole spike protein, with dominant responses in regions 160-218 and 743-854. Conclusions about previously exposed vaccinees are limited, since just five or six AZD1222 recipients were seropositive for SARS-CoV-2 at baseline. Participants were mostly white British, with more females than males. The authors suggested clonal diversity may have been underestimated.

The CDR3 regions of human TCRbeta chains were analyzed by immunosequencing. In the paper's pipeline: TCRs in the repertoires were compared against a reference library of SARS-CoV-2-specific TCRs that had been generated with the MIRA antigen-specificity platform. Breadth meant the fraction of unique TCRs that were SARS-CoV-2-associated, whereas depth meant the fraction of total T cells that were SARS-CoV-2-associated. Using the MIRA data, every spike-specific TCR was mapped to the spike region that the TCR reacted to and assigned to either a CD4 or a CD8 class. Log10-transformed breadth and depth values were compared by one-way ANOVA with Sidak's multiple comparisons tests. Here the immuneACCESS table is served through TCRdb, limited to in-frame sequences with V and J called. Missing clones are a known gap in these copies; in checked studies unresolved V genes cover under half, and the rest lacks a known reason. V, J and clone size are those of that table, while D and trimming were read from the DNA. Recorded for this sample are approximately 150,000 clones; 75% to 95% of them occurred a single time. Together, the top ten hold approximately 1.5% of the sample.

The meaning of the sample's time point label: baseline before first vaccination. Samples from vaccinated people were obtained from the UK trials COV001 and COV002, which included a single-blind randomized controlled phase 2/3 trial of AZD1222 (ChAdOx1 nCoV-19) in healthy adults. Trial participant PBMC samples were collected at day 0 and day 28 after the second dose for TCRbeta chain sequencing. V is clipped by 0 bases and J by 1 base, and the sequence between their germline boundaries is 12 bases long. From cysteine to phenylalanine, the CDR3 is 16 amino acids long. Kept here is only the CDR3 DNA, which spans 48 bases and is read in frame from base 1. The germline V gene sets CDR1 to SGHNT and CDR2 to YENEEA. Concerning this clone itself: The antigen it binds to is not known. One base away there is no much larger clone; base qualities are not given.

The receptor comes from an adult in good health. Sequences were derived from peripheral blood, sampled on day 0 of AZD1222 vaccination. The rearranged chain carries TRBV11-3 and TRBJ2-5, with no confident D gene call. The CDR3 in this case is CASSLDDRQIQETQYF. The DNA sequence is given as TGTGCCAGCAGCTTAGACGATCGACAAATCCAAGAGACCCAGTACTTC.